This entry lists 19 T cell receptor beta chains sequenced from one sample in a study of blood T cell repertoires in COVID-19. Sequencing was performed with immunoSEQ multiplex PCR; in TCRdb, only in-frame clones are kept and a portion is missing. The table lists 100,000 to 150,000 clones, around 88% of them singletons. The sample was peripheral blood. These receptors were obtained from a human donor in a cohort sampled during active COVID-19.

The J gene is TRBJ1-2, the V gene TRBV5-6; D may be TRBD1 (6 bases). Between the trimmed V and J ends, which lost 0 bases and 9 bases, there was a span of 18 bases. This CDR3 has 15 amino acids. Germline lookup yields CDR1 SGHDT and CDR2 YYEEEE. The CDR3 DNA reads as TGTGCCAGCAGCTTGGCTACACCCAGGGGATATAGCTACACCTTC. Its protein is CASSLATPRGYSYTF.

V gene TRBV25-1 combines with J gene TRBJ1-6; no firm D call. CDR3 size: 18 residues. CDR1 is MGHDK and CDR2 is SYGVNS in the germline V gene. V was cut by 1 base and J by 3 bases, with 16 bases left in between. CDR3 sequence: CASSEFSPETNYNSPLHF. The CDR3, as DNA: TGTGCCAGCAGTGAATTTAGCCCCGAAACCAACTATAATTCACCCCTCCACTTT.

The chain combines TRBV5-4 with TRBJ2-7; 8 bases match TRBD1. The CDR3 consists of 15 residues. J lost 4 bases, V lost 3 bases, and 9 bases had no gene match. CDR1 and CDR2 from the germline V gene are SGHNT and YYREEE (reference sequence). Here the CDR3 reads CASSSPGQAIYEQYF. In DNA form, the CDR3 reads TGTGCCAGCAGCTCTCCGGGACAGGCGATTTACGAGCAGTACTTC.

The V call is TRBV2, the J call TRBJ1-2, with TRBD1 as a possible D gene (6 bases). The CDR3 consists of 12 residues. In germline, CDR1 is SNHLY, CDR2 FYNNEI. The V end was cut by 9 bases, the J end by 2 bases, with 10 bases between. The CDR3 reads CARGDRNYGYTF. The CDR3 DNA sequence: TGTGCCAGGGGAGACAGGAACTATGGCTACACCTTC.

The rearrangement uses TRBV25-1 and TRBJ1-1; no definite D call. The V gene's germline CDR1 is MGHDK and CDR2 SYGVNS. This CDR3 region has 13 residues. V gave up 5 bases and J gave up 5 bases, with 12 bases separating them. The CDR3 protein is CASSSEAGTEAFF. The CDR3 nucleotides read TGTGCCAGCAGTAGTGAGGCTGGGACTGAAGCTTTCTTT.

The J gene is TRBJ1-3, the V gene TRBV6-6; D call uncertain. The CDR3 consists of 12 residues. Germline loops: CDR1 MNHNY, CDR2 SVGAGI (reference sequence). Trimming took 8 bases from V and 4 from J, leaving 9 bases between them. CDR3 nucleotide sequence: TGTGCCAGCTCCCCCGTGGGAAACACCATATATTTT. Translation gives CASSPVGNTIYF.

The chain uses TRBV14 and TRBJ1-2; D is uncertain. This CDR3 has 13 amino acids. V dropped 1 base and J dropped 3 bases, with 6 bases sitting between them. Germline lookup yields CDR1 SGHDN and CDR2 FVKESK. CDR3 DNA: TGTGCCAGCAGCCAAGGGCGGCACTATGGCTACACCTTC. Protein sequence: CASSQGRHYGYTF. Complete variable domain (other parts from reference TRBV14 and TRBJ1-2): EAGVTQFPSHSVIEKGQTVTLRCDPISGHDNLYWYRRVMGKEIKFLLHFVKESKQDESGMPNNRFLAERTGGTYSTLKVQPAELEDSGVYFCASSQGRHYGYTFGSGTRLTVV.

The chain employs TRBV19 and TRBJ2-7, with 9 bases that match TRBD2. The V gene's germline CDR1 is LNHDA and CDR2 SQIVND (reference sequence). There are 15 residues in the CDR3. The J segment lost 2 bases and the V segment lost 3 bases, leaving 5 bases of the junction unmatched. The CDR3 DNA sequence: TGTGCCAGTAGTATGTATGGCGGGAGGGCCTACGAGCAGTACTTC. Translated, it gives CASSMYGGRAYEQYF.

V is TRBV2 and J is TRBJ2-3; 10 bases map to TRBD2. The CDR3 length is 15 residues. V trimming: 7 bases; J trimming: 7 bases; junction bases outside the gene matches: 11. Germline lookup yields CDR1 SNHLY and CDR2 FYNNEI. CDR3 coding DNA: TGTGCCAGCAAGAGGGAAGCGGGAGGGAAGAATACGCAGTATTTT. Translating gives CASKREAGGKNTQYF.

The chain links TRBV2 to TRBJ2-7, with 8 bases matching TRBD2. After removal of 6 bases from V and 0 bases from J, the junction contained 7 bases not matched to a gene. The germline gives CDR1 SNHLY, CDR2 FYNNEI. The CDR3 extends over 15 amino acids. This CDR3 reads CASRFTSGNSYEQYF. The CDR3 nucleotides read TGTGCCAGCAGATTCACTAGCGGCAACTCCTACGAGCAGTACTTC.

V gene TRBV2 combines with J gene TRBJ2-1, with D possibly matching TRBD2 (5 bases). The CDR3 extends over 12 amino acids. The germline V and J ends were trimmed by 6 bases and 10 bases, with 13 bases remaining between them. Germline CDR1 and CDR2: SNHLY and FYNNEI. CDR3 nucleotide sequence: TGTGCCAGCAGCCAAGGACTCGTGGAGCAGTTCTTC. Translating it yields CASSQGLVEQFF.

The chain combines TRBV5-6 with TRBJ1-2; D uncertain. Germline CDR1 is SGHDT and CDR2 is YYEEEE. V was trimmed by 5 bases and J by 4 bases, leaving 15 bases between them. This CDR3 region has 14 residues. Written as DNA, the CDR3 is TGTGCCAGCAGAAACCTCAGGTTCGCCTATGGCTACACCTTC. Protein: CASRNLRFAYGYTF.

The CDR3 spells CASSQGGTAGNTIYF. CDR3 DNA sequence: TGTGCCAGCAGCCAAGGAGGGACAGCTGGAAACACCATATATTTT. V is TRBV3-1 (or the pseudogene TRBV3-2) and J is TRBJ1-3; TRBD1 aligns across 7 bases. This CDR3 is 15 amino acids long. V dropped 1 base and J dropped 2; count of bases not matched to a gene: 2. The germline V gene has CDR1 LGHDT and CDR2 YNNKEL (reference sequence).

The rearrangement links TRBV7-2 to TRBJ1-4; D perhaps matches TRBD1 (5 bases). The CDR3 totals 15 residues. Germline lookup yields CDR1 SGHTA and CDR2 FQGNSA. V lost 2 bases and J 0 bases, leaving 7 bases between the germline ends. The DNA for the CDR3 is TGTGCCAGCAGCTTACGCAGGGCAACTAATGAAAAACTGTTTTTT. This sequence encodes CASSLRRATNEKLFF. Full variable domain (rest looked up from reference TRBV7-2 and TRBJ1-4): GAGVSQSPSNKVTEKGKDVELRCDPISGHTALYWYRQSLGQGLEFLIYFQGNSAPDKSGLPSDRFSAERTGGSVSTLTIQRTQQEDSAVYLCASSLRRATNEKLFFGSGTQLSVL.

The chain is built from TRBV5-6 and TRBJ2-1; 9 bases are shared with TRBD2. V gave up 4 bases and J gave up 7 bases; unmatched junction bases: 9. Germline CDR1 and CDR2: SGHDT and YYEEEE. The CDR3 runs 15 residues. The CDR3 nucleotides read TGTGCCAGCAGCCTACCGGGACTAGCTGGGAATGAGCAGTTCTTC. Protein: CASSLPGLAGNEQFF.

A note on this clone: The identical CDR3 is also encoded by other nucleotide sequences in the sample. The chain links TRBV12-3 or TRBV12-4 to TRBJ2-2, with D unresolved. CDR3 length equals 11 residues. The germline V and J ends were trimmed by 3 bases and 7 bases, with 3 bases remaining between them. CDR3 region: CASSFSGELFF. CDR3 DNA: TGTGCCAGCAGTTTTAGCGGGGAGCTGTTTTTT.

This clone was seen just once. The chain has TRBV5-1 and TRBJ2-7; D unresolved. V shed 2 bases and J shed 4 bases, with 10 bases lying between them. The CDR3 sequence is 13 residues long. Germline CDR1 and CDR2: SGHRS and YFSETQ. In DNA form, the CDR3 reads TGCGCCAGCAGCTTCAACTCATATTACGAGCAGTACTTC. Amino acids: CASSFNSYYEQYF. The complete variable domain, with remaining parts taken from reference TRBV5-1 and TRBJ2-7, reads KAGVTQTPRYLIKTRGQQVTLSCSPISGHRSVSWYQQTPGQGLQFLFEYFSETQRNKGNFPGRFSGRQFSNSRSEMNVSTLELGDSALYLCASSFNSYYEQYFGPGTRLTVT.

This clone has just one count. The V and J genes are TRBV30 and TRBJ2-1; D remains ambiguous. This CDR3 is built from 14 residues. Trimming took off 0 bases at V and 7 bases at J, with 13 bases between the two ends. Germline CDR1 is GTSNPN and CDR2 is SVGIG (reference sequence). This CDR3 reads CAWSVLGPGNEQFF. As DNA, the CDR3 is TGTGCCTGGAGTGTACTGGGCCCTGGGAATGAGCAGTTCTTC.

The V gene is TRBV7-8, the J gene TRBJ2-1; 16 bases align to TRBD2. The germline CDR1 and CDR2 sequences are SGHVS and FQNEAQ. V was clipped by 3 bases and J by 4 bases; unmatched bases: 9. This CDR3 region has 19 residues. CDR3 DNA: TGTGCCAGCAGCTTGGAGGGACTAGCGGGAGGGCCGCGTTACAATGAGCAGTTCTTC. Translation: CASSLEGLAGGPRYNEQFF. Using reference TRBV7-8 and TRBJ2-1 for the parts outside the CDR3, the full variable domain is GAGVSQSPRYKVAKRGQDVALRCDPISGHVSLFWYQQALGQGPEFLTYFQNEAQLDKSGLPSDRFFAERPEGSVSTLKIQRTQQEDSAVYLCASSLEGLAGGPRYNEQFFGPGTRLTVL.